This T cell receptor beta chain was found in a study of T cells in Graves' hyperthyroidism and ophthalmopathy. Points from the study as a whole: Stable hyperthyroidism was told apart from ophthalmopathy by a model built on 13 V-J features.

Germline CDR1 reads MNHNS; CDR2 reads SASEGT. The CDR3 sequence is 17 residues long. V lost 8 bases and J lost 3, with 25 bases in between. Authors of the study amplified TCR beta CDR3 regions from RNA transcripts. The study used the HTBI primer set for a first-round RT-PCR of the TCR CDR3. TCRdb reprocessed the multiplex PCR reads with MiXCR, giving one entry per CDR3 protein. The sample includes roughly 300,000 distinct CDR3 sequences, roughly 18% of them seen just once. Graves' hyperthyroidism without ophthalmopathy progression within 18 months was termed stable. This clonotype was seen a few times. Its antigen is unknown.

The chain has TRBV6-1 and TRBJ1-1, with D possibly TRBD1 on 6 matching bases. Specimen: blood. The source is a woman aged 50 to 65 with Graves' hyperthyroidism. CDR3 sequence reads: CASVGFRGRRFYTEAFF. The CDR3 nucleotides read TGTGCCAGCGTGGGCTTTCGGGGGCGACGGTTCTACACTGAAGCTTTCTTT.